This T cell receptor beta chain was profiled in a study of blood T cell repertoires in COVID-19 (dated by TCRdb to 2019 to 2021). With respect to the entire study: Samples covering the acute and convalescent phases of COVID-19 were provided by collaborators in the United States, Italy and Spain. Where available, HLA class I and class II types were taken from metadata supplied by the sample provider and were not determined by assay-based typing. Deeply sampled blood TCRbeta repertoires from subjects exposed to, actively infected with, or recovered from COVID-19 were included in the dataset. The samples were drawn from the first 160 participants of the ongoing ImmuneRACE study and from 950 to 1,500 subjects provided by 6 global collaborators. Nearly every sample came with metadata listing a de-identified subject ID, COVID-19 status, age in years and sex. The repertoires were released in a freely available public database intended as a resource for research on the immune response to SARS-CoV-2. The material from the prospective study consisted of cDNA or gDNA derived from T cells, B-cell-depleted T cells, or PBMCs. The paper as a whole reports these results and caveats: Clinical and demographic metadata were provided uncurated, with the amount varying by source and participant.

TCRbeta CDR3 regions were amplified from genomic DNA by means of the immunoSEQ Assay, a bias-controlled multiplex PCR. Under the source paper's analysis protocol: Within the assay, amplification of reference gene primers was used to estimate how many nucleated cells each sample contained. To quantify the absolute abundance of each unique TCRbeta CDR3 rearrangement, sequence reads were collapsed and filtered. For each sample, productive Simpson clonality was calculated as the square root of Simpson's diversity index over productive rearrangements. TCRdb re-hosts the immuneACCESS table, in-frame sequences only. Its copies lack some clones; in the studies checked, an unresolved V gene accounts for under half of them, and the cause for the rest is not known. V, J and clone size are taken as reported in that table, and D and trimming were inferred from the DNA itself. The sample profile shows 120,000 or so clones; over 60% of them were found once. The ten largest clonotypes hold roughly 7.9% of the sample.

In its sample, this clone was seen once. Its specific antigen is unknown. Within one base of it there is no much larger clone, and no base qualities were kept. Collaborating institutions collected whole blood in K2EDTA tubes following their own protocols. For TCRbeta analysis, collaborators shipped samples as frozen whole blood, isolated PBMCs, or DNA extracted from either of those sample types. CDR1 and CDR2, per the germline V gene (reference sequence), are LNHDA and SQIVND. Reading from cysteine to phenylalanine, the CDR3 counts 16 amino acids. The CDR3 DNA has 48 bases and is translated from base 1. V and J lose 1 base and 0 bases, and a span of 12 bases separates them.

The clonotype originates from a human donor in a cohort sampled during active COVID-19. Material for sequencing was peripheral blood. The sequence links TRBV19 to TRBJ1-1, with the D gene uncertain. The CDR3 region: CASSIGPPFMNTEAFF. The DNA is TGTGCCAGTAGTATAGGGCCCCCGTTCATGAACACTGAAGCTTTCTTT.